A selection of T cell receptor beta chains follows, all from one sample in a study of blood T cell repertoires in COVID-19. Clones were sequenced by immunoSEQ multiplex PCR, and TCRdb holds only the in-frame ones, with some missing. The sample has 150,000 to 190,000 clones, about 85% seen once. Material for sequencing was peripheral blood. The receptors shown here come from a woman aged 55-69 years with COVID-19, enrolled during active disease. The CDR3 runs from the conserved cysteine through the conserved F or W. Fields, in order: J gene, V gene, clone size, D gene, CDR3 DNA, CDR3 protein. A D gene is named only where the DNA matches it firmly. Clone size is not always given. Where it is, it says once, few, many or a class for expanded clones.

TRBJ1-1 | TRBV29-1 | . | TRBD1 | TGCAGCGTAGGGGGTCCAGGGGGCGTTGAAGCTTTCTTT | CSVGGPGGVEAFF
TRBJ1-2 | TRBV19 | . | . | TGTGCCAGTAGTATAAGCAGGGTCGCCTCCTATGGCTACACCTTC | CASSISRVASYGYTF
TRBJ1-2 | TRBV11-2 | . | . | TGTGCCAGCAGCTTAGGGTCAGCTAACTATGGCTACACCTTC | CASSLGSANYGYTF
TRBJ2-3 | TRBV6-4 | . | TRBD2 | TGTGCCAGCAGTGACTCATCGGGGGGGACAGATACGCAGTATTTT | CASSDSSGGTDTQYF
TRBJ2-1 | TRBV9 | . | TRBD1 | TGTGCCAGCAGCGGGACAGGGGGCCCCTACAATGAGCAGTTCTTC | CASSGTGGPYNEQFF
TRBJ2-7 | TRBV4-1 | . | TRBD2 | TGCGCCAGCAGCCAACTAGGCGGCCCTCGGACTAGCGCCGCCTACGAGCAGTACTTC | CASSQLGGPRTSAAYEQYF
TRBJ2-1 | TRBV15 | . | . | TGTGCCACCAGCGACTTGACGGGAGTTTACAATGAGCAGTTCTTC | CATSDLTGVYNEQFF
TRBJ1-6 | TRBV9 | . | . | TGTGCCAGCAGCGTAGAACACAGCTCACCCCTCCACTTT | CASSVEHSSPLHF
TRBJ2-7 | TRBV6-5 | once | . | TGTGCCATCTACGAACAGGGTGCCAACTCCTACGAGCAGTACTTC | CAIYEQGANSYEQYF
TRBJ2-4 | TRBV6-1 | few | TRBD1 | TGTGCCAGCAGTGAGAGGACAGGGCGAAACATTCAGTACTTC | CASSERTGRNIQYF
TRBJ2-3 | TRBV5-1 | once | . | TGCGCCAGCAGCTCCTACAGGACAGATACGCAGTATTTT | CASSSYRTDTQYF
TRBJ2-1 | TRBV3-1/TRBV3-2 | . | TRBD2 | TGTGCCAGCAGAGAGACTAGCGGGAGTTCCTACAATGAGCAGTTCTTC | CASRETSGSSYNEQFF
TRBJ2-1 | TRBV7-8 | . | TRBD1 | TGTGCCAGCAGCTCACGACCGGGGACAGGGGGCTGGAGCGGGGGCTCCTACAATGAGCAGTTCTTC | CASSSRPGTGGWSGGSYNEQFF
TRBJ2-5 | TRBV6-5 | . | TRBD2 | TGTGCCAGCAGCCCGACTAGCGGTCAAGAGACCCAGTACTTC | CASSPTSGQETQYF
TRBJ1-4 | TRBV29-1 | . | . | TGCAGCGTTAGGCCAGGGGAAAAACTGTTTTTT | CSVRPGEKLFF
TRBJ2-5 | TRBV4-1 | . | . | TGCGCCAGCAGCGTGGGGGGGACACAAGAGACCCAGTACTTC | CASSVGGTQETQYF
TRBJ2-1 | TRBV10-2 | . | . | TGCGCCAGCAGGGACAGCTCCTACAATGAGCAGTTCTTC | CASRDSSYNEQFF
TRBJ1-5 | TRBV18 | few | TRBD1 | TGTGCCAGCTCACCCGGACAGGTTTATAGCAATCAGCCCCAGCATTTT | CASSPGQVYSNQPQHF
TRBJ1-2 | TRBV7-9 | . | . | TGTGCCAGCAGCCGAGGGGGGGCTGACTATGGCTACACCTTC | CASSRGGADYGYTF
TRBJ1-5 | TRBV2 | . | TRBD1 | TGTGCCAGCAGTGAAGCGGGGACAGCCGGGAGCAATCAGCCCCAGCATTTT | CASSEAGTAGSNQPQHF
TRBJ1-5 | TRBV3-1/TRBV3-2 | . | TRBD1 | TGTGCCAGCAGCAAAGGGACAGGGTTGAGCAATCAGCCCCAGCATTTT | CASSKGTGLSNQPQHF
TRBJ2-1 | TRBV6-4 | . | TRBD1 | TGTGCCAGCAGCAATCCGGGACAGGGAAATGAGCAGTTCTTC | CASSNPGQGNEQFF
TRBJ1-1 | TRBV19 | . | TRBD1 | TGTGCCAGTAGTATAAGCCCCAGTCGGACAGGGGACACTGAAGCTTTCTTT | CASSISPSRTGDTEAFF
TRBJ2-1 | TRBV5-1 | . | TRBD2 | TGCGCCAGCAGCTTGGACGGGGGGAGCTCCTACAATGAGCAGTTCTTC | CASSLDGGSSYNEQFF
TRBJ1-4 | TRBV21-1 | . | . | TGTGCCAGCAGCAAACCCCCACGGGGGGGAACTAATGAAAAACTGTTTTTT | CASSKPPRGGTNEKLFF
TRBJ2-1 | TRBV7-3 | once | . | TGTGCCAGCAGCTCGACTAGTTTGAATGAGCAGTTCTTC | CASSSTSLNEQFF
TRBJ2-6 | TRBV12-5 | . | TRBD1 | TGTGCTAGTGGTTTGGGACAGGGCACGTCTGGGGCCAACGTCCTGACTTTC | CASGLGQGTSGANVLTF
TRBJ2-2 | TRBV30 | . | . | TGTGCCTGGAGTGAAGTAGCCGCCGGGGAGCTGTTTTTT | CAWSEVAAGELFF
TRBJ1-5 | TRBV30 | . | . | TGTGCCTTAATAGTCCCGAATCAGCCCCAGCATTTT | CALIVPNQPQHF
TRBJ1-5 | TRBV5-6 | . | . | TGTGCCAGCTGTAAAGGGGGAGGCAATCAGCCCCAGCATTTT | CASCKGGGNQPQHF
TRBJ2-2 | TRBV10-1 | . | . | TGCGCCAGCAGTGAGTCGGGACTCAACACCGGGGAGCTGTTTTTT | CASSESGLNTGELFF
TRBJ1-2 | TRBV14 | . | . | TGTGCCAGCAGCCAAGTTCTTGCAGGGCATGGCTACACCTTC | CASSQVLAGHGYTF
TRBJ1-2 | TRBV5-1 | . | . | TGCGCCAGCAGCTTGGGGGACTGGGCCGATGGTGGCTACACCTTC | CASSLGDWADGGYTF
TRBJ1-6 | TRBV6-5 | . | TRBD1 | TGTGCCAGCAGTCTCTACAGGGGGACGGATTCACCCCTCCACTTT | CASSLYRGTDSPLHF
TRBJ2-3 | TRBV25-1 | . | . | TGTGCCAGCAGTTACCACCCGGCAGGGGGGTTGACAGATACGCAGTATTTT | CASSYHPAGGLTDTQYF
TRBJ1-3 | TRBV30 | . | . | TGTGCCTGGAGTGTGGGGCAAACCCGCTCTGGAAACACCATATATTTT | CAWSVGQTRSGNTIYF
TRBJ1-5 | TRBV5-5 | . | TRBD1 | TGTGCCAGCAGCTTGGGACAGGGGTACGGACAGCCCCAGCATTTT | CASSLGQGYGQPQHF
TRBJ2-7 | TRBV5-1 | . | . | TGCGCCAGCAGCCACCCCGACACCTACGAGCAGTACTTC | CASSHPDTYEQYF
TRBJ1-2 | TRBV5-6 | . | . | TGTGCCAGCAGCAGCGACAGGTTTAACTATGGCTACACCTTC | CASSSDRFNYGYTF
TRBJ1-4 | TRBV7-9 | . | TRBD1 | TGTGCCAGCAGCCGTTGGACAGGCTATAATGAAAAACTGTTTTTT | CASSRWTGYNEKLFF
TRBJ2-1 | TRBV9 | . | TRBD2 | TGTGCCAGCAGCGTAGTTGCGGGGGGCCTACTGAGCTCCTACAATGAGCAGTTCTTC | CASSVVAGGLLSSYNEQFF
TRBJ1-2 | TRBV11-2 | . | . | TGTGCCAGCAGCCCGGACAGCTACTATGGCTACACCTTC | CASSPDSYYGYTF
TRBJ2-1 | TRBV11-3 | . | TRBD2 | TGTGCCAGCAGCTGGGCCGGGACTAGCGGGGCCTACAATGAGCAGTTCTTC | CASSWAGTSGAYNEQFF
TRBJ1-5 | TRBV9 | . | TRBD1 | TGTGCCAGCAGCGCGGGTGCGACAGGGAATCAGCCCCAGCATTTT | CASSAGATGNQPQHF
TRBJ2-2 | TRBV29-1 | once | TRBD1 | TGCAGCGTTATGGGACAGGTCTACACCGGGGAGCTGTTTTTT | CSVMGQVYTGELFF
TRBJ2-5 | TRBV3-1/TRBV3-2 | . | . | TGTGCCAGCAGCCACCTGACGAGGGGGGGACAAGAGACCCAGTACTTC | CASSHLTRGGQETQYF
TRBJ1-1 | TRBV12-3/TRBV12-4 | . | TRBD1 | TGTGCCAGCAGTTTTCGACAGGGAGCTTTCTTT | CASSFRQGAFF
TRBJ1-1 | TRBV10-3 | . | TRBD1 | TGTGCCATCAGGGAACAGGGGGCGAACACTGAAGCTTTCTTT | CAIREQGANTEAFF
TRBJ2-1 | TRBV5-1 | . | TRBD2 | TGCGCCAGCAGCTTGGACCAGCGGGAGGTCTATGAGCAGTTCTTC | CASSLDQREVYEQFF
TRBJ2-2 | TRBV11-3 | . | . | TGTGCCAGCAGCTTAGCCAGGGGAAACACCGGGGAGCTGTTTTTT | CASSLARGNTGELFF
TRBJ1-2 | TRBV27 | . | TRBD1 | TGTGCCAGTAGCTCCCCGGGACAGACCTCCCGGGGCTACACCTTC | CASSSPGQTSRGYTF
TRBJ1-1 | TRBV5-1 | . | TRBD1 | TGCGCCAGCAGCTTTCGGACAGGGCGGAACACTGAAGCTTTCTTT | CASSFRTGRNTEAFF
TRBJ1-6 | TRBV18 | . | . | TGTGCCAGCTCACCACAGCGGGAAAGGGGGGCACCCCTCCACTTT | CASSPQRERGAPLHF
TRBJ1-5 | TRBV10-2 | . | . | TGCGCCAGCAGCGACAGTCAAAGATTGCAGCAGCCCCAGCATTTT | CASSDSQRLQQPQHF
TRBJ1-1 | TRBV4-1 | . | . | TGCGCCAGCAGCCAAGTGGTGAGCACTGAAGCTTTCTTT | CASSQVVSTEAFF